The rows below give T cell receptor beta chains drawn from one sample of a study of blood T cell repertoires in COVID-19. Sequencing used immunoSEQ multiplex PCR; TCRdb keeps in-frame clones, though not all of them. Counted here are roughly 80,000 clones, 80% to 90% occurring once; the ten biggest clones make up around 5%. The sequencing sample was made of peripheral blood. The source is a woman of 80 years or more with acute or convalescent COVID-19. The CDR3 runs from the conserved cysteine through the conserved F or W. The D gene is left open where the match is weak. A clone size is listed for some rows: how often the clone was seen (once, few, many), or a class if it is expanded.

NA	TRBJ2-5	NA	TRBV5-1	CASSLSGEETQYF	TGCGCCAGCAGCTTGTCAGGGGAAGAGACCCAGTACTTC
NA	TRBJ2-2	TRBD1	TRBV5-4	CASSSGQGRNGELFF	TGTGCCAGCAGCTCCGGACAGGGTAGGAACGGGGAGCTGTTTTTT
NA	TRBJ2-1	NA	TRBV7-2	CASSSSSSKRNEQFF	TGTGCCAGCAGCTCCTCTAGTAGTAAGCGCAATGAGCAGTTCTTC
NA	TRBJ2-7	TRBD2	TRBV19	CASRTPSGSSYEQYF	TGTGCCAGTAGAACCCCTAGCGGGAGTTCCTACGAGCAGTACTTC
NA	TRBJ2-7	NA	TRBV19	CASSIDLQGNKYF	TGTGCCAGTAGTATAGATCTCCAGGGGAACAAGTACTTC
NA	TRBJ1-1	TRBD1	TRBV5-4	CASSRKEGASTEAFF	TGTGCCAGCAGCCGTAAGGAGGGGGCGTCCACTGAAGCTTTCTTT
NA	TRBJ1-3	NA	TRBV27	CASSSRNTIYF	TGTGCCAGCAGCTCCCGGAACACCATATATTTT
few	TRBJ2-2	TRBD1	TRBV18	CASSPSTTGVATGELFF	TGTGCCAGCTCACCAAGCACGACAGGGGTCGCCACCGGGGAGCTGTTTTTT
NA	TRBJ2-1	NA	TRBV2	CASSEINGVSSYNEQFF	TGTGCCAGCAGTGAAATCAACGGGGTCAGCTCCTACAATGAGCAGTTCTTC
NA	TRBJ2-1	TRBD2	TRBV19	CASSKPTGGGYNEQFF	TGTGCCAGTAGTAAGCCCACCGGGGGAGGGTACAATGAGCAGTTCTTC
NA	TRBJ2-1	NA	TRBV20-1	CSASSGTEQFF	TGCAGTGCTTCCTCCGGGACAGAGCAGTTCTTC
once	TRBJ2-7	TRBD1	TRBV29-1	CSVGIRQGAFEQYF	TGCAGCGTTGGAATTAGGCAGGGGGCTTTCGAGCAGTACTTC
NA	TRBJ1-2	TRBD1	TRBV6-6	CASSYGGQAVLGYTF	TGTGCCAGCAGTTACGGGGGACAGGCGGTTCTTGGCTACACCTTC
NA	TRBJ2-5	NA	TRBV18	CASSQGIQETQYF	TGTGCCAGCTCACAGGGGATTCAAGAGACCCAGTACTTC
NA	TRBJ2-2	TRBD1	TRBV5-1	CASILGTGRPGELFF	TGCGCCAGCATATTAGGGACAGGGCGACCCGGGGAGCTGTTTTTT
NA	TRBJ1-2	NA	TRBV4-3	CASSQDRRGGGYTF	TGCGCCAGCAGCCAAGATCGGCGGGGAGGGGGCTACACCTTC
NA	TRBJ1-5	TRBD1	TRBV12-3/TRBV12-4	CASSRTGPGPQHF	TGTGCCAGCAGTCGGACAGGCCCCGGGCCCCAGCATTTT
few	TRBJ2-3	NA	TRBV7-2	CASLFGDTQYF	TGTGCCAGCCTATTCGGAGATACGCAGTATTTT
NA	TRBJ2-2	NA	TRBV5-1	CASFGTRNTGELFF	TGCGCCAGCTTCGGGACTCGGAACACCGGGGAGCTGTTTTTT
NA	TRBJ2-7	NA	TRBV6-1	CASSEGADGEQYF	TGTGCCAGCAGTGAAGGGGCAGACGGCGAGCAGTACTTC
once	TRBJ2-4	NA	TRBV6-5	CASQEESPKNIQYF	TGTGCCAGCCAAGAAGAGTCTCCCAAAAACATTCAGTACTTC
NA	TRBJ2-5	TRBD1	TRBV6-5	CASRARTGGEETQYF	TGTGCCAGCAGGGCCCGGACAGGGGGCGAGGAGACCCAGTACTTC
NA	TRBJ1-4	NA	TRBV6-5	CASSDVTVGNEKLFF	TGTGCCAGCAGCGACGTGACAGTGGGCAATGAAAAACTGTTTTTT
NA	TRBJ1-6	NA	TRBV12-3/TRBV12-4	CASSGEEDSPLHF	TGTGCCAGCAGCGGGGAAGAGGATTCACCCCTCCACTTT
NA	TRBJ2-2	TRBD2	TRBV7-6	CASSFSYTGGETGELFF	TGTGCCAGCAGCTTCAGTTATACGGGGGGTGAGACCGGGGAGCTGTTTTTT
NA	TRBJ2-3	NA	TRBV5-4	CASSWPSTDTQYF	TGTGCCAGCAGCTGGCCCAGCACAGATACGCAGTATTTT
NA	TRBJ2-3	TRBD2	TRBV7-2	CASSLFPSGATDTQYF	TGTGCCAGCAGCTTATTCCCCAGCGGGGCTACAGATACGCAGTATTTT
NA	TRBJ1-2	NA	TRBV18	CASSDSTYGYTF	TGTGCCAGCTCTGACAGTACTTATGGCTACACCTTC
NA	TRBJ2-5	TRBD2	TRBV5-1	CASSLAGGIQETQYF	TGCGCCAGCAGCCTAGCGGGGGGGATACAAGAGACCCAGTACTTC
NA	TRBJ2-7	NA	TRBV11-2	CASSLERGGSYEQYF	TGTGCCAGCAGCTTAGAGCGGGGCGGCTCCTACGAGCAGTACTTC
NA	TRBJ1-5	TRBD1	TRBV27	CASRTGAGNQPQHF	TGTGCCAGCAGAACAGGGGCTGGGAATCAGCCCCAGCATTTT